This T cell receptor beta chain emerged from a study of neoadjuvant anti-PD-1 for oral cavity cancer (dated by TCRdb to about 2021). Some background on the complete study: Three to four biweekly doses of nivolumab at 3 mg/kg were mostly administered to patients before curative-intent surgical resection. Under RECIST 1.1, patients with complete response, partial response or stable disease were classed as responders, and patients with progression were classed as non-responders. The parent correlative cohort included some 13 patients, with a roughly 35% response rate. A fourth nivolumab dose was given around day 43 to patients without progression, and definitive surgical resection was performed in those patients on days 50-56. Overall study outcomes, separate from this receptor: Larger post-treatment sizes of preexisting intratumoral clones correlated with greater tumor shrinkage, suggesting expansion of preexisting clones contributed to response. Higher pretreatment blood TCRbeta clonality and lower post-treatment tumor TCRbeta clonality were correlated with higher pretreatment blood Treg/Th17 ratios. Only three patients per response group were included in the TCR analyses, and larger cohorts for validation were called for by the authors.

Sample time point, as interpreted from the label and publication: after neoadjuvant nivolumab, at surgical resection. The patients had newly diagnosed stage II-IVA oral cavity squamous cell carcinoma and had not received any prior systemic or radiation treatment. Everyone in the cohort had locally advanced, HPV-negative oral cavity squamous cell carcinoma. Samples came from a longitudinal correlative study of a single-arm phase II trial of neoadjuvant nivolumab in oral cavity squamous cell carcinoma. Subject-matched pre- and post-treatment PBMCs and tumors from three responders and three non-responders underwent genomic DNA-based TCRbeta sequencing. For tumor tissue, genomic DNA extraction relied on the Maxwell RSC DNA from Tissue kit. This clone was detected a few times. Its antigen remains unidentified. No clone much larger than this one lies a single base away; base qualities are absent. For survey sequencing of tumor libraries, mostly 4.8 ug of input genomic DNA was used, and two replicates were run per sample. TCRbeta libraries were prepared with the immunoSEQ hsTCRbeta kit according to the manufacturer's instructions. An Illumina NovaSeq 6000 S4 flow cell was used to sequence the final libraries, which had first been combined to 3 nM. The authors' pipeline ran thus. The immunoSEQ Analyzer was used for raw data preprocessing and quality control. The analysis was restricted to productive rearrangements, with each unique CDR3 amino acid sequence defining a clonotype. Repertoire clonality was estimated as the Gini-Simpson index, computed with the R package tcR. Gini indices were compared with Student's t test, and associations with tumor size change were assessed by Pearson correlation. TCRdb mirrors the immuneACCESS table, restricted to in-frame sequences. Some clones are absent from its copies; in checked studies, under half trace to an unresolved V gene, and the reason for the others is unknown. That table supplies the V and J calls and clone size; D and trimming were determined from the DNA. Here the sample has roughly 25,000 clones; 27% occur a single time. The ten largest account for about 15% of the sample.

The starting material was tumor tissue, obtained after nivolumab (anti-PD-1) treatment. The receptor comes from a person aged 35-80 years with oral cavity squamous cell carcinoma.

Read as DNA, the sequence is TGTGCCAGCAGCCCACTGGATCGGGGCGCTAATGAAAAACTGTTTTTT. Its protein is CASSPLDRGANEKLFF. The chain couples TRBV11-2 to TRBJ1-4; the D region possibly corresponds to TRBD1 (5 bases align). The junction shows trimming of 5 bases on V and 3 bases on J, plus 16 bases between the germline ends. Measured from the cysteine to the phenylalanine, the CDR3 is 16 residues long. Just CDR3 DNA is preserved here, 48 bases in frame from base 1. CDR1 and CDR2, per the germline V gene, are SGHAT and FQNNGV. With all but the CDR3 taken from the reference TRBV11-2 and TRBJ1-4 genes, the full variable domain is: EAGVAQSPRYKIIEKRQSVAFWCNPISGHATLYWYQQILGQGPKLLIQFQNNGVVDDSQLPKDRFSAERLKGVDSTLKIQPAKLEDSAVYLCASSPLDRGANEKLFFGSGTQLSVL.